Reported below is one T cell receptor beta chain. This sample stems from a study of blood T cell repertoires in COVID-19. This CDR3 has 14 residues. V was cut by 1 base and J by 9 bases, with 13 bases left in between. Germline CDR1 is GTSNPN and CDR2 is SVGIG (reference sequence). In the study's own analysis: By means of reference gene primer amplification, nucleated cell counts were estimated. Data came from immunoSEQ multiplex PCR; TCRdb stores just in-frame clones and leaves some out. V and J calls and clone size are those listed in that table; D and trimming were worked out from the DNA. The repertoire includes fewer than 650,000 clones, about 89% of them detected once, and roughly 7.4% sits in the top ten.

The sample was peripheral blood. The TCR comes from a woman aged 50 to 65 with COVID-19, enrolled during active disease. This chain uses TRBV30 with TRBJ1-6; D call uncertain. The CDR3 is CAWSGVALGSPLHF. The CDR3 coding sequence is TGTGCCTGGAGTGGGGTAGCCCTAGGTTCACCCCTCCACTTT.